The 4 T cell receptor beta chains reported below all come from one sample, sequenced in a study of cytomegalovirus exposure and HLA in healthy donors. Vbeta (60) and Jbeta (13) primers were used in the PCR. Assay: immunoSEQ multiplex PCR; the TCRdb copy retains only in-frame clones and omits some. The data hold approximately 77,000 clones, with about 71% observed a single time. The sequenced material came from PBMCs. Receptor source: a woman in her thirties or forties in good health and CMV-seronegative.

This clone was found a few times. The chain uses TRBV10-2 and TRBJ2-6, with TRBD1 matching over 10 bases. The CDR3 length is 17 residues. After removal of 10 bases from V and 2 bases from J, the junction contained 11 bases not matched to a gene. Germline loops: CDR1 WSHSY, CDR2 SAAADI. CDR3 nucleotides: TGCGCCACCATTAGGGACAGGGGAATAGCTGGGGCCAACGTCCTGACTTTC. Amino acid sequence: CATIRDRGIAGANVLTF.

The chain carries TRBV30 and TRBJ1-1, with a weak D call TRBD1 (6 bases). Trimming removed 2 bases at V and 1 base at J, with 8 bases between. The CDR3 contains 13 residues. Germline V gene lookup returns CDR1 GTSNPN and CDR2 SVGIG (reference sequence). This CDR3 reads CAWSSTGNTEAFF. In DNA form, the CDR3 reads TGTGCCTGGAGTTCGACAGGGAACACTGAAGCTTTCTTT.

This clone has a handful of counts. The rearrangement links TRBV5-4 to TRBJ1-2, with 7 bases aligning to TRBD1. Germline V CDR1 and CDR2: SGHNT, YYREEE (reference sequence). The CDR3 is 16 residues long. V lost 4 bases and J lost 0; bases outside the gene matches: 9. The CDR3 sequence is CASSLQQGRANYGYTF. For the CDR3, the DNA is TGTGCCAGCAGCCTCCAACAGGGGAGAGCTAACTATGGCTACACCTTC.

The rearrangement uses TRBV28 and TRBJ1-2, with D uncertain. V dropped 6 bases and J dropped 3 bases, with 5 bases sitting between them. The CDR3 covers 11 residues. CDR1 is MDHEN and CDR2 is SYDVKM in the germline V gene. CDR3 nucleotides: TGTGCCAGCAGGAGGGACTATGGCTACACCTTC. Protein product: CASRRDYGYTF.